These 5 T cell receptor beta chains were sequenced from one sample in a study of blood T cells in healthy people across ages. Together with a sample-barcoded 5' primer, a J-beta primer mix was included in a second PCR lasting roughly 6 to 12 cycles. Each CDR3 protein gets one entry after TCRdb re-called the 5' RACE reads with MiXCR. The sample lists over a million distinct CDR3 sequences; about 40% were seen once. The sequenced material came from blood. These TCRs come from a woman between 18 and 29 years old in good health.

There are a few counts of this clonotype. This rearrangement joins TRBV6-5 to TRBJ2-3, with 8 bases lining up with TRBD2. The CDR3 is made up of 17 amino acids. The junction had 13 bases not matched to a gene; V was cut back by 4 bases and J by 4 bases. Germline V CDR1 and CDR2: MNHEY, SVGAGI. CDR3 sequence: CASSSTLLAGQADTQYF. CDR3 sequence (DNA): TGTGCCAGCAGTTCTACCCTATTAGCGGGGCAGGCAGATACGCAGTATTTT.

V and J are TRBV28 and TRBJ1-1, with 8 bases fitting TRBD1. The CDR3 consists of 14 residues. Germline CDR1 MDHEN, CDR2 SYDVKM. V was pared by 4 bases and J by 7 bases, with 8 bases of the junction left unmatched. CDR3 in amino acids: CASSSPKTGDEAFF. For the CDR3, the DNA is TGTGCCAGCAGTTCCCCTAAGACAGGGGATGAAGCTTTCTTT.

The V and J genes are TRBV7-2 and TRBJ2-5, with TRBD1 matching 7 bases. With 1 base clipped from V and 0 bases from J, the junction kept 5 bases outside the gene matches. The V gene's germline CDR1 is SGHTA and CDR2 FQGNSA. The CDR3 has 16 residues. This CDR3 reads CASSLGGTVYQETQYF. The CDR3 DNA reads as TGTGCCAGCAGCTTAGGAGGGACAGTGTACCAAGAGACCCAGTACTTC. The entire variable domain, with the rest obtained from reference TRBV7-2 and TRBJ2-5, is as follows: GAGVSQSPSNKVTEKGKDVELRCDPISGHTALYWYRQSLGQGLEFLIYFQGNSAPDKSGLPSDRFSAERTGGSVSTLTIQRTQQEDSAVYLCASSLGGTVYQETQYFGPGTRLLVL.

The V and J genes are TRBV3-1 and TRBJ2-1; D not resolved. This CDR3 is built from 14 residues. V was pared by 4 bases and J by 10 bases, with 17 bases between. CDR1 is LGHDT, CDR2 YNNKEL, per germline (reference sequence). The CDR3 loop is CASSPAVGPGEQFF. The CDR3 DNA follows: TGTGCCAGCAGCCCCGCCGTGGGCCCTGGGGAGCAGTTCTTC.

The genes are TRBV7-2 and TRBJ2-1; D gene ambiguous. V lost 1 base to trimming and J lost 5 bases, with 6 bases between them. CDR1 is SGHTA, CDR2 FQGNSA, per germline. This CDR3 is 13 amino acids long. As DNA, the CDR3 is TGTGCCAGCAGCTTAGGCTTCCACAATGAGCAGTTCTTC. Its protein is CASSLGFHNEQFF. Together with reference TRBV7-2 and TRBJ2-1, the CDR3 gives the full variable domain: GAGVSQSPSNKVTEKGKDVELRCDPISGHTALYWYRQSLGQGLEFLIYFQGNSAPDKSGLPSDRFSAERTGGSVSTLTIQRTQQEDSAVYLCASSLGFHNEQFFGPGTRLTVL.